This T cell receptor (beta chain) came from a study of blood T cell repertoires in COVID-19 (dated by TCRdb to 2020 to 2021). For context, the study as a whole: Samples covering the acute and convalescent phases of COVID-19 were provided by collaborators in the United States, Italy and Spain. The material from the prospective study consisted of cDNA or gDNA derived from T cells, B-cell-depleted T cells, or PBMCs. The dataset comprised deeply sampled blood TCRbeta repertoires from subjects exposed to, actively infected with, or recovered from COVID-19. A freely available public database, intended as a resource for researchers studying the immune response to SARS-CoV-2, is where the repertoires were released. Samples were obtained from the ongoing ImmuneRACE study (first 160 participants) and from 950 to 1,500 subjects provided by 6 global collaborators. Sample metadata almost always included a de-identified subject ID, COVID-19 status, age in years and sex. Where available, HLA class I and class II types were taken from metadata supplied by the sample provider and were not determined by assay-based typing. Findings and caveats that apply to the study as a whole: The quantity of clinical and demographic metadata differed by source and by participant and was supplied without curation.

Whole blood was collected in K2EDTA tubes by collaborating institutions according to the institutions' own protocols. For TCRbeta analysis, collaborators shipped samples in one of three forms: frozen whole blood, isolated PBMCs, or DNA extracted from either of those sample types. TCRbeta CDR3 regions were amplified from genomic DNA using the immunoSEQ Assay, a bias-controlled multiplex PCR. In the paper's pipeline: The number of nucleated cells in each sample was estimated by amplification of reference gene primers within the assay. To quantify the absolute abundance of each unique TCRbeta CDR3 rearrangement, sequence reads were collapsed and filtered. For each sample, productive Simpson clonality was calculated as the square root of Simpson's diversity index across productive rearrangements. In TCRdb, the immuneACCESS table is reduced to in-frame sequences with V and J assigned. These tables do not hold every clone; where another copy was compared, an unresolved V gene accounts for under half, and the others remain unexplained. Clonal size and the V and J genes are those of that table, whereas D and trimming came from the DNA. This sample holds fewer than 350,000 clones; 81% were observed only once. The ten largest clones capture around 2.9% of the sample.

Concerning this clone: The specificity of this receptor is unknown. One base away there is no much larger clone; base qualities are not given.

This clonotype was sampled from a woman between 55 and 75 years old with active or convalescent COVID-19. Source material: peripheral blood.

The encoded CDR3 is CASSPPTSGYEQYF. DNA sequence: TGTGCCAGCTCACCCCCTACTAGCGGGTACGAGCAGTACTTC. The sequence joins TRBV18 to TRBJ2-7; 9 bases in between match TRBD2. From the cysteine through the phenylalanine, the CDR3 covers 14 amino acids. Only CDR3 DNA is held: 42 bases, read in frame from base 1. Germline trimming amounts to 3 bases on V and 4 bases on J, with 4 as the count of junction bases outside the gene matches. Looking up the germline V gene yields CDR1 KGHSH and CDR2 LQKENI.